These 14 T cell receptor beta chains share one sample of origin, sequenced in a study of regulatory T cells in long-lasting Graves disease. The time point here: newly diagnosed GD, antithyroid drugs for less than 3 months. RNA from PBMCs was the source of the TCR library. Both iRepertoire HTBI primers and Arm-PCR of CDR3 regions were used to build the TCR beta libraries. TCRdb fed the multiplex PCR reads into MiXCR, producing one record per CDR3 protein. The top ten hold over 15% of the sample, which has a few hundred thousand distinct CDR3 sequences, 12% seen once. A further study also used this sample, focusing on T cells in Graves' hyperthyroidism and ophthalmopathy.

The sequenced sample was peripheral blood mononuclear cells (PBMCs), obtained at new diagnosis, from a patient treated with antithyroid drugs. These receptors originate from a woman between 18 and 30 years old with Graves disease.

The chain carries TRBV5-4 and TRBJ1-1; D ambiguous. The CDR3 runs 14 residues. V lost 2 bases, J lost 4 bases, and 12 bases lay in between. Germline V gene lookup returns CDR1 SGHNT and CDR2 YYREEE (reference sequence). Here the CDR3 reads CASSFWQTFTEAFF. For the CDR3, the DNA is TGTGCCAGCAGCTTCTGGCAGACTTTCACTGAAGCTTTCTTT.

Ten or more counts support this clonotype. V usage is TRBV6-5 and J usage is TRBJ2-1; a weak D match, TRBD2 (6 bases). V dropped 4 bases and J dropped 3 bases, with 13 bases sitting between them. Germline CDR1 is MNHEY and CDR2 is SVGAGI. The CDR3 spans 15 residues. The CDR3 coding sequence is TGTGCCAGCAGTTCACTAGCACCCGTCTACAATGAGCAGTTCTTC. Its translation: CASSSLAPVYNEQFF.

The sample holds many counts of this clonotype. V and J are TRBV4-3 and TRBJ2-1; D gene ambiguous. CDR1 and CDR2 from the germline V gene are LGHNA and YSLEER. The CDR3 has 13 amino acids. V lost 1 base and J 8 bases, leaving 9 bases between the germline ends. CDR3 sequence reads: CASSQGEGYEQFF. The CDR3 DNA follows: TGCGCCAGCAGCCAAGGAGAAGGGTATGAGCAGTTCTTC.

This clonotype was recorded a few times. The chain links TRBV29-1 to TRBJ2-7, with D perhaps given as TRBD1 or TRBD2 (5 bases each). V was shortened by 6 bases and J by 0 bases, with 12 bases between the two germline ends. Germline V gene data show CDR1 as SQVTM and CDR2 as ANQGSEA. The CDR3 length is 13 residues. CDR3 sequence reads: CSVGVDASYEQYF. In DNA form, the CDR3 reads TGCAGCGTGGGGGTCGACGCCTCCTACGAGCAGTACTTC.

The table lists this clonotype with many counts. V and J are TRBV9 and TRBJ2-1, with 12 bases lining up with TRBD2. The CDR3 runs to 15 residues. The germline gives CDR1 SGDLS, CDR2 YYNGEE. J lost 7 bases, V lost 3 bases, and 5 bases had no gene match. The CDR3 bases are TGTGCCAGCAGCGCTAGCGGGAGGGCCCGTAATGAGCAGTTCTTC. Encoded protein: CASSASGRARNEQFF.

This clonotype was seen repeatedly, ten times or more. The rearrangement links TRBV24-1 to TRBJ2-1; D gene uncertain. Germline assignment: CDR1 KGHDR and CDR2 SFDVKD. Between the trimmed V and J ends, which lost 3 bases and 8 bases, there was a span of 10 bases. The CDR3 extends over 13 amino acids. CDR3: CATSDPPTDEQFF. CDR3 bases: TGTGCCACCAGTGATCCCCCTACAGATGAGCAGTTCTTC.

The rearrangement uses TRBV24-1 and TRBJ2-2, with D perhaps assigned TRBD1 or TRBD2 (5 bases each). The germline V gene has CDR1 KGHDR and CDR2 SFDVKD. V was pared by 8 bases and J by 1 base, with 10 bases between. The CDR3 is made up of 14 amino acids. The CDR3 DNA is TGTGCCACCATGGGGACCTTGAACACCGGGGAGCTGTTTTTT. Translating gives CATMGTLNTGELFF.

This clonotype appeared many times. The CDR3 coding sequence is TGTGCCAGCTTTGGGCAAGCGGGGTCCGGGGAGCAGTTCTTC. Translated, it gives CASFGQAGSGEQFF. The chain recombines TRBV6-1 with TRBJ2-1, with 7 bases aligning to TRBD2. The CDR3 covers 14 residues. With V trimmed by 8 bases and J by 10 bases, 14 bases remained unmatched. CDR1 MNHNS and CDR2 SASEGT come from the germline V gene.

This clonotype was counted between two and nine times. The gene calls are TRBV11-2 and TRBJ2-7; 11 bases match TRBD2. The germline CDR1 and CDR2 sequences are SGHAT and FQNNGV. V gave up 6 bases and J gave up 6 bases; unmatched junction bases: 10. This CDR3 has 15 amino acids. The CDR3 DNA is TGTGCCAGCAGGCCGATAGCGGGAGGGCCGCCCGAGCAGTACTTC. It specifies CASRPIAGGPPEQYF.

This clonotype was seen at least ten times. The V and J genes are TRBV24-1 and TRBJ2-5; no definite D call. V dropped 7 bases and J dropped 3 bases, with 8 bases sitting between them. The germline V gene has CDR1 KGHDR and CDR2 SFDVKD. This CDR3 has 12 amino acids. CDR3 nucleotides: TGTGCCACCAGCGACGTGGAAGAGACCCAGTACTTC. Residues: CATSDVEETQYF.

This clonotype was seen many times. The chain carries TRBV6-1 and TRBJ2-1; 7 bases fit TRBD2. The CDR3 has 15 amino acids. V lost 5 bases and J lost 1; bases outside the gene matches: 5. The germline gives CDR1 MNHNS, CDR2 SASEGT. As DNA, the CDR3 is TGTGCCAGCAGTAACTCGGGGGGATCCTACAATGAGCAGTTCTTC. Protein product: CASSNSGGSYNEQFF.

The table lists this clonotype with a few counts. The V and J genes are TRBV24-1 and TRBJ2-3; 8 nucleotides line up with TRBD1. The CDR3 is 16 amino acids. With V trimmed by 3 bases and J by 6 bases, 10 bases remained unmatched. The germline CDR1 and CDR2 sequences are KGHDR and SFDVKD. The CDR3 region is CATSDGTGEPGDTQYF. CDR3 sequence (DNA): TGTGCCACCAGTGATGGGACAGGAGAACCTGGGGATACGCAGTATTTT.

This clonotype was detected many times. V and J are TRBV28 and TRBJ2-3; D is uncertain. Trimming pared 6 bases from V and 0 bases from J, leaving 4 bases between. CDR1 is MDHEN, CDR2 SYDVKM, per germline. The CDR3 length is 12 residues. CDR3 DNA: TGTGCCAGCAGATCTAGCACAGATACGCAGTATTTT. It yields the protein CASRSSTDTQYF.

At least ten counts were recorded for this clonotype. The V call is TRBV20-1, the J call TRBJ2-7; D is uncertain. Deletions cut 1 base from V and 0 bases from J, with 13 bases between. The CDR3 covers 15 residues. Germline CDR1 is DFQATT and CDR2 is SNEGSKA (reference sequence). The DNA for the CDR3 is TGCAGTGCTAGAGTTTTCGGACCCAGCTCCTACGAGCAGTACTTC. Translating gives CSARVFGPSSYEQYF.